This is a list of T cell receptor beta chains from one sample in a study of Ad26.COV2.S vaccination and SARS-CoV-2 variants. Profiled with immunoSEQ multiplex PCR; TCRdb holds only in-frame clones, not every one. The sample has fewer than 400,000 clones; approximately 90% are singletons. The sample was peripheral blood, taken in a trial of Ad26.COV2.S vaccine versus placebo. Receptors originate from a person aged 18-60 years who received the Ad26.COV2.S COVID-19 vaccine or a placebo. The CDR3 runs from the conserved cysteine through the conserved F or W. The D gene is left open where the match is weak. For some rows the clone size is stated as once, few or many, or as a class when expanded; others skip it.

clone size: .
D gene: .
V gene: TRBV9
J gene: TRBJ2-5
CDR3 DNA: TGTGCCAGCAGCGTAGACGCCCTCAGCGTCCAAGAGACCCAGTACTTC
CDR3 protein: CASSVDALSVQETQYF

clone size: .
D gene: .
V gene: TRBV2
J gene: TRBJ1-4
CDR3 DNA: TGTGCCAGCAGTGTAGGCGGTGCAACTAATGAAAAACTGTTTTTT
CDR3 protein: CASSVGGATNEKLFF

clone size: .
D gene: .
V gene: TRBV2
J gene: TRBJ1-1
CDR3 DNA: TGTGCCAGCACGTCGACAGTTCCCACTGAAGCTTTCTTT
CDR3 protein: CASTSTVPTEAFF

clone size: once
D gene: .
V gene: TRBV27
J gene: TRBJ2-1
CDR3 DNA: TGTGCCAGCAGTTTAGCTCGGGGGGCGATTGAGCAGTTCTTC
CDR3 protein: CASSLARGAIEQFF

clone size: once
D gene: TRBD1
V gene: TRBV15
J gene: TRBJ2-3
CDR3 DNA: TGTGCCACCAGGTGGGGACAGCACACAGATACGCAGTATTTT
CDR3 protein: CATRWGQHTDTQYF

clone size: .
D gene: .
V gene: TRBV5-1
J gene: TRBJ1-1
CDR3 DNA: TGCGCCAGCAGCCGGGACGGATTGAACACTGAAGCTTTCTTT
CDR3 protein: CASSRDGLNTEAFF

clone size: .
D gene: .
V gene: TRBV13
J gene: TRBJ1-1
CDR3 DNA: TGTGCCAGCGCGGGGGAGGGATCGGACACTGAAGCTTTCTTT
CDR3 protein: CASAGEGSDTEAFF

clone size: once
D gene: .
V gene: TRBV11-2
J gene: TRBJ1-3
CDR3 DNA: TGTGCCAGCAGCTTAGGTCGCGAGTTCTACTCTGGAAACACCATATATTTT
CDR3 protein: CASSLGREFYSGNTIYF

clone size: .
D gene: .
V gene: TRBV19
J gene: TRBJ2-1
CDR3 DNA: TGTGCCAGTAGTATCCAGGGTAACCCCTACAATGAGCAGTTCTTC
CDR3 protein: CASSIQGNPYNEQFF

clone size: .
D gene: TRBD1
V gene: TRBV19
J gene: TRBJ1-2
CDR3 DNA: TGTGCCAGTAACCCCGCGGGACAGGGGTTCTATGGCTACACCTTC
CDR3 protein: CASNPAGQGFYGYTF

clone size: once
D gene: TRBD1
V gene: TRBV5-1
J gene: TRBJ1-3
CDR3 DNA: TGCGCCAGCAGCTTGGACGTCTGGACAGGGTCTGGAAACACCATATATTTT
CDR3 protein: CASSLDVWTGSGNTIYF

clone size: .
D gene: TRBD1
V gene: TRBV6-5
J gene: TRBJ1-1
CDR3 DNA: TGTGCCAGCAGTTACGCCGAACAGGGGAGGGCAGCTTTCTTT
CDR3 protein: CASSYAEQGRAAFF